The rows below give T cell receptor beta chains drawn from one sample of a study of OX40 agonist ivuxolimab in advanced cancers. Here immunoSEQ multiplex PCR was the method, and the copy in TCRdb shows in-frame clones only, minus some. In the table there are under 90,000 clones, more than 70% of which are singletons. The source was CD4+ or CD8+ T cells sorted from blood, collected in a trial of the OX40 agonist ivuxolimab. Receptors originate from an adult with an advanced solid tumor such as melanoma, head and neck, liver or kidney cancer. The CDR3 runs from the conserved cysteine through the conserved F or W.

j_gene	v_gene	CDR3aa
TRBJ1-1	TRBV5-6	CASSKPGQGVHTEAFF
TRBJ2-7	TRBV29-1	CSVESMKGRAYEQYF
TRBJ1-2	TRBV7-2	CASSFQGTKDYGYTF
TRBJ1-1	TRBV27	CASRKRSENTEAFF
TRBJ2-1	TRBV19	CASKPGTGPAYNEQFF
TRBJ2-5	TRBV7-9	CASSLAPGLAGGLQETQYF
TRBJ2-5	TRBV2	CANSFDVETQYF
TRBJ2-7	TRBV14	CANGTGYYEQYF
TRBJ2-3	TRBV10-1	CASSGSDSTDTQYF
TRBJ1-2	TRBV5-1	CASSPIPGGAVGYTF
TRBJ2-2	TRBV7-3	CASSLDTGELFF
TRBJ2-1	TRBV6-5	CASSLYGTTNEQFF
TRBJ2-2	TRBV10-3	CAIKELAIGELFF
TRBJ2-4	TRBV5-6	CASSRGQLTKNIQYF
TRBJ1-4	TRBV19	CASSPRGLGVNEKLFF
TRBJ1-2	TRBV19	CASSIPPHGYTF
TRBJ1-1	TRBV6-1	CASSRRLTEAFF
TRBJ1-2	TRBV7-2	CASSLGGGFGYTF
TRBJ1-5	TRBV5-1	CASSLGGPNQPQHF
TRBJ1-2	TRBV30	CAWAGGEVGYTF
TRBJ1-2	TRBV5-4	CASSFPRGSGGYTF
TRBJ1-2	TRBV6-5	CASSPGGSYGYTF
TRBJ1-6	TRBV6-1	CASRDRVNSPLHF
TRBJ1-5	TRBV28	CASSFYNIGYRQPQHF
TRBJ2-1	TRBV7-8	CASSHLNGAEQFF
TRBJ2-1	TRBV15	CATSRVGGLAAHNEQFF
TRBJ2-7	TRBV11-2	CASSLDPGLYEQYF
TRBJ2-2	TRBV5-1	CASSWREPGELFF
TRBJ2-1	TRBV29-1	CSVAPSGYNEQFF
TRBJ1-6	TRBV11-2	CASSLDQGRSPLHF
TRBJ1-2	TRBV5-4	CASSSPGLPQREGVHGYTF
TRBJ2-2	TRBV13	CASSPRAGGGTGELFF
TRBJ2-4	TRBV29-1	CSVEDRRGRKNIQYF
TRBJ1-1	TRBV5-1	CASSPPRSSSTEAFF
TRBJ2-5	TRBV5-1	CASSRYWGNQETQYF
TRBJ2-1	TRBV6-6	CASSPRGTGDNEQFF
TRBJ2-5	TRBV11-2	CASSQDRGAETQYF
TRBJ2-3	TRBV9	CASSVGNRYTDTQYF
TRBJ2-3	TRBV10-3	CATRGQGLDTQYF
TRBJ2-5	TRBV5-1	CASRESGLAGETQYF
TRBJ2-1	TRBV25-1	CASSFQGRVYNEQFF
TRBJ1-5	TRBV18	CASSPDGTSASGQPQHF
TRBJ1-2	TRBV6-5	CASRQGLGYTF